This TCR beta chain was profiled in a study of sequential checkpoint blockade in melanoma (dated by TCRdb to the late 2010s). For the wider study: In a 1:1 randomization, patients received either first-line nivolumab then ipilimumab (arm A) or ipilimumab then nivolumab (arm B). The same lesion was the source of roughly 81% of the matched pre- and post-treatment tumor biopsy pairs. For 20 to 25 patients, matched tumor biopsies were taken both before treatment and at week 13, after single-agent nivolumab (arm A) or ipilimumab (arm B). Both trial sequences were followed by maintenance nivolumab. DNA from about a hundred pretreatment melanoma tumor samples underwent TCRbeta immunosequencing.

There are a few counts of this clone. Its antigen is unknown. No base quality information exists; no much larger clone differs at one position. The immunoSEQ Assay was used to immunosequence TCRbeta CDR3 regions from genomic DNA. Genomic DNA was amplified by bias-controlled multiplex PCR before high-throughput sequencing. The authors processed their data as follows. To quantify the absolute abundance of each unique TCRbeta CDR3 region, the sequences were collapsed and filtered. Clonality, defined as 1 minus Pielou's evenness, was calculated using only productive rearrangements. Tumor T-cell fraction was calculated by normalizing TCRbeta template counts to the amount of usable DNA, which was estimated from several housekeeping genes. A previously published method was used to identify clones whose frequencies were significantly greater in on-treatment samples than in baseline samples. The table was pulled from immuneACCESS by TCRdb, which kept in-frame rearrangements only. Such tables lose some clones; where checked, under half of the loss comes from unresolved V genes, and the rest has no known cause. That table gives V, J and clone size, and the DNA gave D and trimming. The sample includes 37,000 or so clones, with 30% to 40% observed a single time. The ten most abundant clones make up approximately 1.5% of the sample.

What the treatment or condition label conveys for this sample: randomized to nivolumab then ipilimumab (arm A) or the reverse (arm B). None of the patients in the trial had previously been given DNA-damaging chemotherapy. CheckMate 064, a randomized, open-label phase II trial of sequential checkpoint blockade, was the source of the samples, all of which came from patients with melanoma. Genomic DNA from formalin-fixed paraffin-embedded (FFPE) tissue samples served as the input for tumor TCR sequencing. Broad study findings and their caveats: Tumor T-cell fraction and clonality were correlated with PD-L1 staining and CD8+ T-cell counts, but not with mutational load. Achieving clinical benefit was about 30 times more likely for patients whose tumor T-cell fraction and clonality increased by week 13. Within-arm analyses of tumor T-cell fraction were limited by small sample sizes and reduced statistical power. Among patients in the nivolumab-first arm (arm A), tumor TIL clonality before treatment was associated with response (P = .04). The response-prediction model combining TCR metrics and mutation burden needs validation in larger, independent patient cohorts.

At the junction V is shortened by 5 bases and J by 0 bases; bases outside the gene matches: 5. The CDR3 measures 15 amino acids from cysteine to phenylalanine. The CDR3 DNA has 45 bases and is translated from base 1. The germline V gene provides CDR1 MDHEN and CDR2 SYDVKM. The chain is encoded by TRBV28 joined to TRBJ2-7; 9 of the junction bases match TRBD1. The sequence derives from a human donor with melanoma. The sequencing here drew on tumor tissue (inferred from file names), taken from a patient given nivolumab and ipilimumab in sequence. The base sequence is TGTGCCAGCAGTACTCCGGGACAGGGCTCCTACGAGCAGTACTTC. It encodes CASSTPGQGSYEQYF.